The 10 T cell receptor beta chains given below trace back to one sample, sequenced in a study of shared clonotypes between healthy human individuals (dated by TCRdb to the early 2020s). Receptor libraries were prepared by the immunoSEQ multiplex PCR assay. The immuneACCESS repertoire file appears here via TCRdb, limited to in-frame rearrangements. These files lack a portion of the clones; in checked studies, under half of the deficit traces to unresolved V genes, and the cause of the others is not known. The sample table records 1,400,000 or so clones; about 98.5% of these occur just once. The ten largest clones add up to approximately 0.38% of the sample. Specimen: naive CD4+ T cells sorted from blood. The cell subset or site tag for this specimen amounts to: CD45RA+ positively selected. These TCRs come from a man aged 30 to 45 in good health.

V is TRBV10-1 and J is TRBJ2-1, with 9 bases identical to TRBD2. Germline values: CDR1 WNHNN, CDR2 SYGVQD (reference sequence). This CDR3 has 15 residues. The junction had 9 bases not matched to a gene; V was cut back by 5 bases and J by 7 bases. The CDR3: CASSPAGGLGNEQFF. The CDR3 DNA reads TGCGCCAGCAGTCCCGCGGGAGGGTTGGGGAATGAGCAGTTCTTC.

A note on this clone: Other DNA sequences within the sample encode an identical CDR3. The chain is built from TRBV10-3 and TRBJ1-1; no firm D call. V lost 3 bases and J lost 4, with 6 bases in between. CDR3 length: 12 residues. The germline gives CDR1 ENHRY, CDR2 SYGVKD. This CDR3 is CAISERGTEAFF. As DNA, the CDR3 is TGTGCCATCAGTGAACGTGGCACTGAAGCTTTCTTT.

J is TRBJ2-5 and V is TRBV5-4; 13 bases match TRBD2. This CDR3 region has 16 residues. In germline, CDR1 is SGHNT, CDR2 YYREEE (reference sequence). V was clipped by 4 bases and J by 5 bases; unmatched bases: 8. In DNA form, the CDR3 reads TGTGCCAGCAGCCCTCCGGGACTAGCGGGAATGGAGACCCAGTACTTC. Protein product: CASSPPGLAGMETQYF.

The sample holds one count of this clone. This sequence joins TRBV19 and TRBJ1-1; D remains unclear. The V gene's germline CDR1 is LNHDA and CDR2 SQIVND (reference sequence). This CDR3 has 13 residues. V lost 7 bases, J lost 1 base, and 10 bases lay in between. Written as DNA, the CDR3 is TGTGCCAGTACCCCATGGTGGAACACTGAAGCTTTCTTT. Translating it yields CASTPWWNTEAFF. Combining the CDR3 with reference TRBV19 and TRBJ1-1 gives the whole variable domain DGGITQSPKYLFRKEGQNVTLSCEQNLNHDAMYWYRQDPGQGLRLIYYSQIVNDFQKGDIAEGYSVSREKKESFPLTVTSAQKNPTAFYLCASTPWWNTEAFFGQGTRLTVV.

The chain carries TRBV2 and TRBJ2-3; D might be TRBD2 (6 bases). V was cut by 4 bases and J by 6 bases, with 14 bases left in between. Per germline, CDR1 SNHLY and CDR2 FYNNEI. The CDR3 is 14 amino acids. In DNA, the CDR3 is TGTGCCAGCAGTGGGGGGTGGAGCGGGGATACGCAGTATTTT. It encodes CASSGGWSGDTQYF.

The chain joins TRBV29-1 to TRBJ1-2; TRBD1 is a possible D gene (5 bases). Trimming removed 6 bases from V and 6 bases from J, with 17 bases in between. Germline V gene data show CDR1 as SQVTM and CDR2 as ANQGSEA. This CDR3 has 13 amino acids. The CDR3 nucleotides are TGCAGCGTCCGACCCCAGGGTCTGAATGGCTACACCTTC. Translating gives CSVRPQGLNGYTF.

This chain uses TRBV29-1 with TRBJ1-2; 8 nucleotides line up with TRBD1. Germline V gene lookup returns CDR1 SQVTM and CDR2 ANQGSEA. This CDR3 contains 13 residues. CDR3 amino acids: CSESSGGGYGYTF. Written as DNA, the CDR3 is TGCAGTGAATCTTCAGGGGGCGGCTATGGCTACACCTTC.

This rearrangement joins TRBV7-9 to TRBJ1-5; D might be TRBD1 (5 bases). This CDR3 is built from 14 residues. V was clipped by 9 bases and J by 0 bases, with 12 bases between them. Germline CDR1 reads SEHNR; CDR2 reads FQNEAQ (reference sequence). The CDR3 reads CARSSRDSNQPQHF. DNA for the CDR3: TGTGCCAGGTCGAGCAGGGATAGCAATCAGCCCCAGCATTTT.

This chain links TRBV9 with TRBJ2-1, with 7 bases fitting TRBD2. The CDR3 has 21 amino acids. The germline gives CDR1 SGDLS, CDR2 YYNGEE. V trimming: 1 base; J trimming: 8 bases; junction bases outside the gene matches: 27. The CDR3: CASSVSIKDTGGPRSRDEQFF. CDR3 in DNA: TGTGCCAGCAGCGTATCTATCAAGGATACGGGGGGACCCCGATCTCGGGATGAGCAGTTCTTC.

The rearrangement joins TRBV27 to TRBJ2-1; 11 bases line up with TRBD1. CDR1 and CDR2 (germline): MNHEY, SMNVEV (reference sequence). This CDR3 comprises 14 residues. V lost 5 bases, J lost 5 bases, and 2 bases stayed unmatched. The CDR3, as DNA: TGTGCCAGCAGTCCGGGACAGGGGGACAATGAGCAGTTCTTC. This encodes CASSPGQGDNEQFF.